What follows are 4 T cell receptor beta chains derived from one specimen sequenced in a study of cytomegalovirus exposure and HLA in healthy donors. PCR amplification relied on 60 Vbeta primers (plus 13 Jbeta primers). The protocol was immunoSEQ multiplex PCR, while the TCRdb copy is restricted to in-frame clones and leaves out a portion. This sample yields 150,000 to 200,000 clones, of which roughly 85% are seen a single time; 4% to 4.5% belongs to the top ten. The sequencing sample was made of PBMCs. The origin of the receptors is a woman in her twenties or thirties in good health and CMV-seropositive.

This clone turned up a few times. CDR3 DNA sequence: TGTGCCAGCGGTGCGGACAACTCCTACGAGCAGTACTTC. As protein: CASGADNSYEQYF. V gene TRBV7-9 combines with J gene TRBJ2-7; D may be TRBD1 (5 bases). This CDR3 is built from 13 residues. V dropped 8 bases and J dropped 0 bases, with 11 bases sitting between them. Germline assignment: CDR1 SEHNR and CDR2 FQNEAQ (reference sequence).

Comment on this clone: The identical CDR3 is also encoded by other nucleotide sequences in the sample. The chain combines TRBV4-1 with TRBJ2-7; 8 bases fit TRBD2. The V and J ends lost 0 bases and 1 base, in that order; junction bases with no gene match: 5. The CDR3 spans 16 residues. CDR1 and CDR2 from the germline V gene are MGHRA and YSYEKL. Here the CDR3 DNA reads TGCGCCAGCAGCCAAGATCGGACGGGAGGGTCCTACGAGCAGTACTTC. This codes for CASSQDRTGGSYEQYF.

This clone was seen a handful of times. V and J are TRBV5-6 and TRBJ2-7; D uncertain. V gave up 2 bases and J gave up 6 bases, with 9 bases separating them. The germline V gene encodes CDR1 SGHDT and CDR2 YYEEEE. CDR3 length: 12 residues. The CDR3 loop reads CASSFPESEQYF. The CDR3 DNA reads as TGTGCCAGCAGCTTTCCGGAGTCCGAGCAGTACTTC.

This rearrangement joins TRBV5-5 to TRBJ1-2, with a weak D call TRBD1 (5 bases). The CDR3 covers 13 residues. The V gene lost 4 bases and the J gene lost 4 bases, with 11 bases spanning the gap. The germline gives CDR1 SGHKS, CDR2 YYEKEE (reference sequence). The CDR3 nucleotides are TGTGCCAGCAGCGGCGGGACGGTCTATGGCTACACCTTC. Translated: CASSGGTVYGYTF.